The following is a T cell receptor beta chain sequence with its context. Its cognate antigen is unknown. Germline assignment: CDR1 SGHRS and CDR2 YFSETQ. With 0 bases clipped from V and 1 base from J, the junction kept 9 bases outside the gene matches. The CDR3 loop spans 18 amino acids. These data come from a study of T cells in Graves' hyperthyroidism and ophthalmopathy. Study conclusions and caveats: Stable hyperthyroidism was separated from ophthalmopathy by a model based on 13 V-J features.

There were TCR beta CDR3 regions amplified from RNA transcripts. In the first-round RT-PCR of the TCR CDR3, the HTBI primer set was used. MiXCR, applied by TCRdb to the multiplex PCR reads, yields one record per CDR3 protein. This sample yields approximately 610,000 distinct CDR3 sequences, of which around 15% are seen a single time; roughly 4.3% belongs to the top ten. The rearrangement links TRBV5-1 to TRBJ2-3; 9 nucleotides agree with TRBD2. The sequence was collected from a middle-aged woman with Graves' ophthalmopathy. Sequenced sample: blood. The CDR3 is CASSLGPSGIGGTDTQYF. The CDR3 bases are TGCGCCAGCAGCTTGGGGCCTAGCGGGATAGGGGGCACAGATACGCAGTATTTT.